Below, one TCR beta chain is given with its context. The data derive from a study of blood T cell repertoires in COVID-19. The CDR3 extends over 17 amino acids. V lost 2 bases to trimming and J lost 2 bases; unmatched junction nucleotides: 4. Germline V gives CDR1 KGHSY, CDR2 FQNENV. Assay: immunoSEQ multiplex PCR; the TCRdb copy retains only in-frame clones and omits some. There are over 85,000 clones in the sample; about nine tenths occur only once, and approximately 5% lies in the top ten. The chain recombines TRBV16 with TRBJ2-2; TRBD1 matches at 11 bases. The source material was peripheral blood. This TCR was sampled from a woman at least 80 years old with acute or convalescent COVID-19. CDR3 in amino acids: CASSQPGTGGNTGELFF. Written as DNA, the CDR3 is TGTGCCAGCAGCCAACCCGGGACAGGGGGAAACACCGGGGAGCTGTTTTTT.